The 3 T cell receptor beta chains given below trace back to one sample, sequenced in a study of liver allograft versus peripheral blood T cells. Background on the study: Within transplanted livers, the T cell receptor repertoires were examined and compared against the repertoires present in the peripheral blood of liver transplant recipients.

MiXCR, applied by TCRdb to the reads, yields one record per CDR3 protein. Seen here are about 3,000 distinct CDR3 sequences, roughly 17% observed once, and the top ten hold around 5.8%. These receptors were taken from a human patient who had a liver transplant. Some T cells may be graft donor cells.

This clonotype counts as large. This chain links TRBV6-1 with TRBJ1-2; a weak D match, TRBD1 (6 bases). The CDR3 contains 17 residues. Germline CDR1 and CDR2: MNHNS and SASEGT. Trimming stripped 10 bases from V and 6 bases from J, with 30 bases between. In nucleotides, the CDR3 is TGTGCCATCCAGCATGGTACGAGCACAGGGTTAGGAAATGGCTACACCTTC. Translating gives CAIQHGTSTGLGNGYTF.

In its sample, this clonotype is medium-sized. CDR3 sequence reads: CAWSMQGDQPQHF. The CDR3 DNA sequence: TGTGCCTGGAGTATGCAGGGGGATCAGCCCCAGCATTTT. The chain joins TRBV30 to TRBJ1-5; 7 nucleotides agree with TRBD1. CDR1 is GTSNPN, CDR2 SVGIG, per germline (reference sequence). V dropped 2 bases and J dropped 5; count of bases not matched to a gene: 3. The CDR3 is made up of 13 amino acids.

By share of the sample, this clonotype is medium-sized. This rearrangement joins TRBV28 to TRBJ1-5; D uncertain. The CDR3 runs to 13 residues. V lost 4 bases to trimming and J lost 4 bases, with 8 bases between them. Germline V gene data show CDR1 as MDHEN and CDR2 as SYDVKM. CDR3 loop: CASSSNLNQPQHF. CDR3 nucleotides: TGTGCCAGCAGTTCCAACCTAAATCAGCCCCAGCATTTT.